These 7 T cell receptor beta chains originate from one sample sequenced in a study of graft-versus-host responses after intestinal transplantation. These receptors are not linked to any known antigen. Generated by immunoSEQ multiplex PCR, the TCRdb table keeps only in-frame clones and is missing some. This table holds about 110,000 clones, more than 85% found once. The specimen was unstimulated CD8+ T cells sorted from spleen or lymph node cells, collected before transplant. These receptor sequences come from a human donor who was the organ donor for an intestinal transplant.

CDR3 protein: CASSRRDPSEEQYF. The CDR3 DNA is TGTGCCAGCAGTCGAAGGGACCCGTCTGAGGAGCAGTACTTC. The rearrangement links TRBV2 to TRBJ2-7; either TRBD1 or TRBD2 may supply D (5 bases each). V lost 5 bases to trimming and J lost 7 bases, with 18 bases between them. The CDR3 loop spans 14 amino acids. The germline CDR1 and CDR2 sequences are SNHLY and FYNNEI.

J is TRBJ2-7 and V is TRBV7-8; perhaps TRBD2 as D (6 bases). V was trimmed by 5 bases and J by 3 bases, leaving 17 bases between them. Germline V lookup: CDR1 SGHVS, CDR2 FQNEAQ. This CDR3 region has 15 residues. In nucleotides, the CDR3 is TGTGCCAGCAGCCCATACGGGGGTGGGGACTACGAGCAGTACTTC. This translates into CASSPYGGGDYEQYF.

The CDR3 bases are TGTGCCAGCAGTTTCACGGCCGCACCCCCCTACAATGAGCAGTTCTTC. Translating gives CASSFTAAPPYNEQFF. V is TRBV6-5 and J is TRBJ2-1; D call uncertain. V was trimmed by 4 bases and J by 2 bases, leaving 15 bases between them. The CDR3 loop spans 16 amino acids. CDR1 and CDR2 from the germline V gene are MNHEY and SVGAGI.

The J gene is TRBJ2-2, the V gene TRBV6-5; perhaps TRBD1 as D (5 bases). V dropped 3 bases and J dropped 4 bases, with 9 bases sitting between them. There are 14 residues in the CDR3. CDR1 and CDR2 from the germline V gene are MNHEY and SVGAGI. For the CDR3, the DNA is TGTGCCAGCAGTTATTGGCAGGGCACCGGGGAGCTGTTTTTT. Its protein is CASSYWQGTGELFF.

The rearrangement joins TRBV4-1 to TRBJ1-5; 8 bases are shared with TRBD1. CDR3 length equals 16 residues. V was clipped by 1 base and J by 9 bases; unmatched bases: 11. The V gene's germline CDR1 is MGHRA and CDR2 YSYEKL. The CDR3 spells CASSQVYRGKVRPQHF. In DNA form, the CDR3 reads TGCGCCAGCAGCCAAGTTTACAGGGGGAAAGTACGGCCCCAGCATTTT.

The CDR3 coding sequence is TGTGCCAGTAGTATAAGGATCAACTATGGCTACACCTTC. Amino acids: CASSIRINYGYTF. The rearrangement uses TRBV19 and TRBJ1-2; the D is unclear. CDR1 and CDR2 (germline): LNHDA, SQIVND (reference sequence). V was shortened by 2 bases and J by 2 bases, with 6 bases between the two germline ends. CDR3 length equals 13 residues.

The chain employs TRBV6-1 and TRBJ1-5; TRBD1 matches 7 bases. The trim removed 0 bases at V and 7 bases at J, leaving 12 bases unmatched. This CDR3 is built from 17 residues. Germline V CDR1 and CDR2: MNHNS, SASEGT. The CDR3 DNA is TGTGCCAGCAGTGAAGCCCCCCTACAGGGGCTGCAACAGCCCCAGCATTTT. Translated, it gives CASSEAPLQGLQQPQHF.